The rows below give T cell receptor beta chains drawn from one sample of a study of blood T cell repertoires in COVID-19. The protocol was immunoSEQ multiplex PCR, while the TCRdb copy is restricted to in-frame clones and leaves out a portion. The sample has roughly 500,000 clones, roughly nine tenths seen once. Sequencing was carried out using peripheral blood. Receptors originate from a man between 18 and 29 years old with COVID-19, enrolled during active disease. Each CDR3 is given with its conserved first and last residue. The order of the fields is D gene, CDR3 length, clone size, V gene, J gene, CDR3 DNA, CDR3 protein. D genes are given only for firm matches. Size is omitted from some rows. Given values are once, few, many or a class for expanded clones.

D: .; length: 12; size: .; V: TRBV18; J: TRBJ1-5; DNA: TGTGCCAGCTCACCAGAGAATCAGCCCCAGCATTTT; CDR3: CASSPENQPQHF
D: TRBD1; length: 15; size: .; V: TRBV6-5; J: TRBJ1-2; DNA: TGTGCCAGCAGAAACAGGGGGCCCGGAGATTATGGCTACACCTTC; CDR3: CASRNRGPGDYGYTF
D: TRBD2; length: 16; size: .; V: TRBV4-2; J: TRBJ2-3; DNA: TGTGCCAGCAGCCAAGATCTAGCGGGAGGCACAGATACGCAGTATTTT; CDR3: CASSQDLAGGTDTQYF
D: TRBD1; length: 16; size: .; V: TRBV6-5; J: TRBJ1-3; DNA: TGTGCCAGCAGTTACTCCAGACAGGGAGCTGGAAACACCATATATTTT; CDR3: CASSYSRQGAGNTIYF
D: .; length: 17; size: .; V: TRBV4-1; J: TRBJ2-7; DNA: TGCGCCAGCAGCCAAGGCTCCCTGGTAACAGTTCAACACGAGCAGTACTTC; CDR3: CASSQGSLVTVQHEQYF
D: TRBD2; length: 14; size: .; V: TRBV5-1; J: TRBJ2-1; DNA: TGCGCCAGCAGCCTAGGGACTAGCGGGGATGAGCAGTTCTTC; CDR3: CASSLGTSGDEQFF
D: .; length: 17; size: .; V: TRBV7-6; J: TRBJ2-3; DNA: TGTGCCAGCAGCCAACCGCGGGGCTTAGCAATAACTTATACGCAGTATTTT; CDR3: CASSQPRGLAITYTQYF
D: .; length: 15; size: .; V: TRBV19; J: TRBJ1-1; DNA: TGTGCCAGTAGTATAGTTAACGCCCCGAGCACTGAAGCTTTCTTT; CDR3: CASSIVNAPSTEAFF
D: .; length: 13; size: .; V: TRBV6-2/TRBV6-3; J: TRBJ1-5; DNA: TGTGCCAGCAGTTACTCGATGGCTCAGCCCCAGCATTTT; CDR3: CASSYSMAQPQHF
D: TRBD1; length: 15; size: .; V: TRBV19; J: TRBJ2-3; DNA: TGTGCCAGTAGTTCCAGGGGGTTGGGCACAGATACGCAGTATTTT; CDR3: CASSSRGLGTDTQYF
D: .; length: 14; size: .; V: TRBV4-2; J: TRBJ2-1; DNA: TGTGCCAGCAGCCGTTCTGGGGTCGGGGATGAGCAGTTCTTC; CDR3: CASSRSGVGDEQFF
D: .; length: 13; size: .; V: TRBV19; J: TRBJ1-1; DNA: TGTGCCAGTAGTAGTGTGGGAGACACTGAAGCTTTCTTT; CDR3: CASSSVGDTEAFF
D: TRBD2; length: 16; size: once; V: TRBV18; J: TRBJ2-2; DNA: TGTGCCAGCTCACCAGGACTAGCGGGAGCCTCCGGGGAGCTGTTTTTT; CDR3: CASSPGLAGASGELFF
D: .; length: 15; size: .; V: TRBV5-5; J: TRBJ2-2; DNA: TGTGCCAGCAGCTTTCGAGGGAGTGACACCGGGGAGCTGTTTTTT; CDR3: CASSFRGSDTGELFF
D: TRBD2; length: 15; size: .; V: TRBV5-4; J: TRBJ2-7; DNA: TGTGCCAGCAGCTTGCCCACTAGCGGTGGGTACGAGCAGTACTTC; CDR3: CASSLPTSGGYEQYF